This T cell receptor beta chain was recorded in a study of T cell repertoires in cytomegalovirus infection. Notes on the study in general: Ex vivo, HLA-C-restricted CMV-specific TCR beta clonotypes prevailed over the rest of the response.

This clonotype was picked up many times. Antigen specificity is unknown. Each CDR3 protein gets one entry after TCRdb re-called the reads with MiXCR. The data show 160,000 or so distinct CDR3 sequences, about a sixth seen once. Trimming removed 2 bases from V and 5 bases from J, with 9 bases in between. The CDR3 runs to 13 residues. Per the germline V gene, CDR1 is SGHTA and CDR2 is FQGNSA. The sequencing sample was made of CD8+ T cells from PBMCs. This clonotype originated in a human donor in good health (CMV status not recorded). Some clones in this sample may be carry-over from other donors' samples. This chain uses TRBV7-2 with TRBJ2-5, with D possibly matching TRBD2 (6 bases). DNA for the CDR3: TGTGCCAGCAGCTTAAACGGAGGGGAGACCCAGTACTTC. It codes for CASSLNGGETQYF.